This T cell receptor beta chain derives from a study of blood T cell repertoires in COVID-19. For the study at large: Collection of acute and convalescent COVID-19 samples took place in the United States, Italy and Spain.

Researchers sorted participants into cohorts using their self-reported clinical history. Participants in the exposed group had met a COVID-19 case in the 2 weeks before joining the study. The CDR3 covers 15 residues. With V trimmed by 6 bases and J by 8 bases, 13 bases remained unmatched. CDR1 is SGHVS and CDR2 is FQNEAQ in the germline V gene. This table comes from immunoSEQ multiplex PCR, and its TCRdb copy is limited to in-frame clones, with some not included. Of about 300,000 clones detected, roughly 90% appear once; the ten largest clones hold roughly 2.8%. The specimen sequenced was PBMCs or T cells enriched from blood (not recorded which). This chain uses TRBV7-8 with TRBJ2-3, with 8 bases aligning to TRBD2. This sequence was found in a woman aged 45-65 years who had been exposed to COVID-19. The CDR3 DNA is TGTGCCAGCAGACCCAGGGAGGGACTAGGAGGTACGCAGTATTTT. This gives the protein CASRPREGLGGTQYF. Full variable domain (missing parts from reference TRBV7-8 and TRBJ2-3): GAGVSQSPRYKVAKRGQDVALRCDPISGHVSLFWYQQALGQGPEFLTYFQNEAQLDKSGLPSDRFFAERPEGSVSTLKIQRTQQEDSAVYLCASRPREGLGGTQYFGPGTRLTVL.